This T cell receptor beta chain was captured in a study of blood T cell repertoires in COVID-19 (dated by TCRdb to about 2020). For the wider study: Samples covering the acute and convalescent phases of COVID-19 were provided by collaborators in the United States, Italy and Spain. Samples were obtained from the ongoing ImmuneRACE study (first 160 participants) and from 1,254 subjects provided by 6 global collaborators. Deeply sampled blood TCRbeta repertoires from subjects exposed to, actively infected with, or recovered from COVID-19 were included in the dataset. The repertoires were made available in a free public database intended to serve as a resource for research on the immune response to SARS-CoV-2. Nearly every sample came with metadata listing a de-identified subject ID, COVID-19 status, age in years and sex. The prospective study material was composed of cDNA or gDNA derived from T cells, B-cell-depleted T cells, or PBMCs. Where HLA class I and class II types were available, the types were taken from metadata supplied by the sample provider, not from assay-based typing.

V lost 2 bases and J lost 4 bases; the stretch between them is 30 bases long. Based on the germline V gene, the CDR1 and CDR2 sequences are MDHEN and SYDVKM. The CDR3 sequence holds 22 residues, the cysteine and phenylalanine included. Just CDR3 DNA is preserved here, 66 bases in frame from base 1. Here is what the overall study found, with its caveats: Clinical and demographic metadata were provided uncurated, with the amount varying by source and participant.

As concerns this clone: The antigen this receptor binds is unknown. No clone much larger than this one lies a single base away; base qualities are absent.

Another Seattle source contributed samples from volunteer blood donors who had recovered from COVID-19. Collaborating institutions collected whole blood in K2EDTA tubes following their own protocols. Collaborator samples were shipped for TCRbeta analysis as frozen whole blood, isolated PBMCs, or DNA extracted from either sample type. The immunoSEQ Assay, a bias-controlled multiplex PCR, was used to amplify TCRbeta CDR3 regions from genomic DNA. The source study handled its data this way. The number of nucleated cells in each sample was estimated by amplification of reference gene primers within the assay. To quantify the absolute abundance of each unique TCRbeta CDR3 rearrangement, sequence reads were collapsed and filtered. For each sample, productive Simpson clonality was calculated by taking the square root of Simpson's diversity index across productive rearrangements. TCRdb carries this immuneACCESS record with in-frame sequences only. Its versions omit some clonotypes, under half of them owing to an unresolved V gene in the studies checked, with the rest unexplained. V and J calls and clone size follow that table, whereas D and trimming were derived from the DNA. This sample gives nearly 300,000 clones in total; approximately 89% of them show up just once. Approximately 7.2% of the sample is held by the ten biggest clonotypes.

Sequencing was carried out using peripheral blood. The rearranged segments are TRBV28 and TRBJ2-6; the D gene assignment is ambiguous. This TCR was sampled from a woman aged 25-40 years who had recovered from COVID-19. The CDR3 corresponds to CASSLVAPHTASAGKGANVLTF. The base sequence is TGTGCCAGCAGTTTAGTCGCTCCTCATACCGCATCTGCAGGCAAAGGGGCCAACGTCCTGACTTTC.